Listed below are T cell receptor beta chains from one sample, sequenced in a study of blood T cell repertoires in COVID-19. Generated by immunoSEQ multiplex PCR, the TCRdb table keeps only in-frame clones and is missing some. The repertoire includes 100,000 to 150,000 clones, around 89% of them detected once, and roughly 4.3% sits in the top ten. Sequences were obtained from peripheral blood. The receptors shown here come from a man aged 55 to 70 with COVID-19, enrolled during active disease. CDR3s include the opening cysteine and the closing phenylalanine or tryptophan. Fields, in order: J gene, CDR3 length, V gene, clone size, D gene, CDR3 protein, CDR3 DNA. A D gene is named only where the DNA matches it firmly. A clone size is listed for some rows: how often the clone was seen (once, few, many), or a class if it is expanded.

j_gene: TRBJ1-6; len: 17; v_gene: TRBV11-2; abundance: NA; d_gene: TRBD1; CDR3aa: CASSVGRDRGHNSPLHF; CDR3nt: TGTGCCAGCAGCGTCGGCCGGGACAGGGGCCATAATTCACCCCTCCACTTT
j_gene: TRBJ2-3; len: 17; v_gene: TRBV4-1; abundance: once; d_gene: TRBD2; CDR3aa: CASSQDLVAGRADTQYF; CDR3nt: TGCGCCAGCAGCCAAGATTTGGTAGCGGGGCGCGCAGATACGCAGTATTTT
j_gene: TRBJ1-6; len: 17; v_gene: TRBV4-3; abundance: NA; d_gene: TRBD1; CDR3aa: CASSQNLAGQGNSPLHF; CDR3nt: TGCGCCAGCAGCCAAAATTTAGCGGGACAGGGTAATTCACCCCTCCACTTT
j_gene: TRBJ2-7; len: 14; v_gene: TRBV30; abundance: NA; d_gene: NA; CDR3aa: CAWKRRGGPYEQYF; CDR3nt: TGTGCCTGGAAGCGTAGGGGCGGCCCCTACGAGCAGTACTTC
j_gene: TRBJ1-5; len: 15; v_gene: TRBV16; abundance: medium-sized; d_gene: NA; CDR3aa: CASSQSYSRNQPQHF; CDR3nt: TGTGCCAGCAGCCAATCATACAGTAGAAATCAGCCCCAGCATTTT
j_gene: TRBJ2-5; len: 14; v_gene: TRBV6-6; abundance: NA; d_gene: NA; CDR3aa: CASALGALQETQYF; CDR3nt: TGTGCCAGCGCCTTAGGGGCCCTCCAAGAGACCCAGTACTTC
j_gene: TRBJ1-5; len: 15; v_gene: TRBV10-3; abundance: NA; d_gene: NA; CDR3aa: CAISKDKTSNQPQHF; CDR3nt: TGTGCCATCAGCAAGGACAAGACGAGCAATCAGCCCCAGCATTTT
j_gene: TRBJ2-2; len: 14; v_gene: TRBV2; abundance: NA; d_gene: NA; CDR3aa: CASNNKANTGELFF; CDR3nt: TGTGCCAGCAATAACAAAGCGAACACCGGGGAGCTGTTTTTT
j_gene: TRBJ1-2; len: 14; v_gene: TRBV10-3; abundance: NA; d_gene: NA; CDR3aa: CAITAAGKGGGYTF; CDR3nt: TGTGCCATCACCGCGGCAGGGAAGGGTGGTGGCTACACCTTC
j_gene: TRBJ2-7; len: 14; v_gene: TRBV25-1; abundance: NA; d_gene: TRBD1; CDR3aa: CASSEGQGRYEQYF; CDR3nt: TGTGCCAGCAGTGAGGGACAGGGAAGGTACGAGCAGTACTTC
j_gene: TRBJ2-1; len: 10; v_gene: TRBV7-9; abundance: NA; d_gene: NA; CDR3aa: CASEGGEQFF; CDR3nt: TGTGCCAGCGAAGGGGGTGAGCAGTTCTTC